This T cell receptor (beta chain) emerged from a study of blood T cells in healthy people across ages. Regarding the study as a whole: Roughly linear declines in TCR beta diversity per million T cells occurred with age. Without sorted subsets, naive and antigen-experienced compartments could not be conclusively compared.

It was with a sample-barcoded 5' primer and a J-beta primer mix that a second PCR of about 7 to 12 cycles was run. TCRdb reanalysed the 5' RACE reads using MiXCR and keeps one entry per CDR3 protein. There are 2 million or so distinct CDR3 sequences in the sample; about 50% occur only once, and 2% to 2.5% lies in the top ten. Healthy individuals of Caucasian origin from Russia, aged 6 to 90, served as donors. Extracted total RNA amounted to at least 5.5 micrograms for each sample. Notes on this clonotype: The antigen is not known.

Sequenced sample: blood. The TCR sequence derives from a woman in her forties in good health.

The CDR3 loop reads CASSKRVTGVETQYF. The CDR3 DNA follows: TGTGCCAGCAGCAAGCGTGTGACAGGGGTAGAGACCCAGTACTTC. This chain joins TRBV2 and TRBJ2-5; 8 nucleotides line up with TRBD1. The CDR3 consists of 15 residues. Germline CDR1 is SNHLY and CDR2 is FYNNEI. V dropped 6 bases and J dropped 4; count of bases not matched to a gene: 10.